The clone carrying this T cell receptor beta chain was found a few times. Its antigen is as yet unknown. The sample comes from a study of cytotoxic CD8 clonotypes in ibrutinib-treated CLL. Findings and caveats of the study: Public clonotypes were seen rarely and were contracted or stable on treatment.

Using immunoSEQ multiplex PCR, the repertoire was profiled, and TCRdb retains in-frame clones only, with some absent. This sample has 130,000 or so clones, with under 90% found just once. Germline lookup yields CDR1 SGHVS and CDR2 FNYEAQ. There are 15 residues in the CDR3. V dropped 6 bases and J dropped 0 bases, with 15 bases sitting between them. The TCR sequence derives from a human donor with chronic lymphocytic leukemia. The sample here was PBMCs, taken after 24 months of ibrutinib treatment. V gene TRBV7-6 combines with J gene TRBJ2-7; D may match TRBD1 or TRBD2 (5 bases each). The CDR3 protein is CASSPQPGASYEQYF. The CDR3 region has the DNA TGTGCCAGCAGTCCTCAACCCGGGGCCTCCTACGAGCAGTACTTC.